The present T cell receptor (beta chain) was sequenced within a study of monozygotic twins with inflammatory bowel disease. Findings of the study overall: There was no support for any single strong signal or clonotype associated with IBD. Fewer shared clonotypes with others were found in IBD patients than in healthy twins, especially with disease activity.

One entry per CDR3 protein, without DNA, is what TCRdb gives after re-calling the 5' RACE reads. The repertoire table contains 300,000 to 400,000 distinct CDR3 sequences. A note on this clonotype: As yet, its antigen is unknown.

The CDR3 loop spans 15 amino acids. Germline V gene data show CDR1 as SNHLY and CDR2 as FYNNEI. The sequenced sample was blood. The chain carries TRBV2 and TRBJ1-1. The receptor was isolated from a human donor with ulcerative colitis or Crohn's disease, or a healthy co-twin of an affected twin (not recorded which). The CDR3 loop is CASSESGVPNTEAFF. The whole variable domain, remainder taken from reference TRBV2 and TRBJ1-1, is EPEVTQTPSHQVTQMGQEVILRCVPISNHLYFYWYRQILGQKVEFLVSFYNNEISEKSEIFDDQFSVERPDGSNFTLKIRSTKLEDSAMYFCASSESGVPNTEAFFGQGTRLTVV.